This TCR beta chain comes out of a study of CD8 T cells in Susac syndrome (dated by TCRdb to the late 2010s). A note on the overall study: The study used repertoire sequencing to test whether antigen drove CD8+ T cell activation and differentiation in Susac syndrome. The clonality of the CD8+ T cell repertoire was compared across more than 9 healthy donors, about 14 Susac syndrome patients and under 19 multiple sclerosis patients.

V and J lose 0 bases and 4 bases, and a span of 15 bases separates them. The CDR3 runs 16 residues from the cysteine to the phenylalanine. Only the CDR3 DNA stays, 48 bases, in frame from base 1. Findings and caveats that apply to the study as a whole: The number of individuals in the TCR sequencing and HLA analysis was recognized as being relatively small.

RNA was extracted with the RNeasy kit and roughly 0.45 to 1 ug was reverse transcribed using random hexamers. The immunoSEQ multiplex PCR assay, covering 54 Vbeta and 13 Jbeta segments, was used to amplify TCR beta CDR3 regions. PCR amplification bias was corrected using a synthetic template baseline for primer optimization and computational correction. On the authors' methods: Reads were assigned to V, D and J genes according to IMGT and analyzed in immunoSEQ Analyzer, with only productive sequences retained. Clonality was computed as one minus Shannon entropy normalized by log2 of the number of productive unique sequences. For each patient and control, public and private clones were evaluated within the 100 most prevalent clones. Clones were defined as Susac-specific if absent from the healthy and MS cohorts, from 1052 published viral clones and from other ImmuneACCESS disease sequences. TCRdb reworked the public reads: Q25 trimming with fastp, MiXCR clone assembly, productive beta chains retained. Here each entry gathers all rows of one CDR3 protein and keeps the most common genes and DNA. These V and J calls derive from TCRdb rather than the authors' analysis. Within this sample are about 90,000 distinct CDR3 sequences, with approximately 92% of them counted one time only. The ten largest clonotypes hold around 0.3% of the sample.

Concerning this clonotype: The antigen it recognizes is unknown. Base qualities are not recorded, but no much larger clone differs from it by a single base.

Peripheral blood CD8+ and CD4+ T cells from healthy donors, Susac syndrome patients and multiple sclerosis patients were profiled using high-throughput TCR beta sequencing. Healthy donors were included as age- and sex-matched controls. Bulk CD8+ and CD4+ T cells were purified by magnetic negative isolation, whereas CD8+ TEMRA cells were enriched by FACS. Blood was drawn into EDTA tubes, processed within 24 hours, and PBMCs were isolated by density gradient centrifugation. PBMCs intended for TCR sequencing were cryopreserved in liquid nitrogen and thawed later in a water bath at 37 degrees C. A purity of at least 90% was achieved for sorted or isolated CD4+, CD8+ and CD8+ TEMRA cells.

The source is a human donor in good health. The rearrangement joined TRBV23-1 to TRBJ1-2; the D gene lacks a confident call. TRBV23-1 is noted as an ORF with a role that remains uncertain. Sequencing input: CD8+ T cells from PBMCs. The CDR3 is CASSQSGCPGSYGYTF. In nucleotide form, the sequence is TGCGCCAGCAGTCAATCAGGTTGCCCGGGATCCTATGGCTACACCTTC.